The T cell receptor beta chain under discussion was sequenced for a study of cytomegalovirus exposure and HLA in healthy donors. J gave up 8 bases and V 0 bases, and 10 bases lay outside the gene matches. The CDR3 consists of 17 residues. Germline V gene sequence: CDR1 LGHNA, CDR2 YSLEER. The PCR used 60 Vbeta and 13 Jbeta primers. Original data processing: An analysis that came later counted 80 million or so unique TCR beta chains, roughly 11 million shared. TCRdb keeps only in-frame clones here, not all; method: immunoSEQ multiplex PCR. Clonal size and the V and J genes are those of that table, whereas D and trimming came from the DNA. This sample has 130,000 to 150,000 clones; approximately 70% occur once, and the top ten carry under 2%.

The sequence came from a woman aged 18-35 years in good health and CMV-seronegative. The rearrangement links TRBV4-3 to TRBJ1-2; 12 positions match TRBD1. The sample consisted of PBMCs. In nucleotides, the CDR3 is TGCGCCAGCAGCCAAGATGCCCGGGACAGGGGGCGCCGGGGCTACACCTTC. It translates to CASSQDARDRGRRGYTF.